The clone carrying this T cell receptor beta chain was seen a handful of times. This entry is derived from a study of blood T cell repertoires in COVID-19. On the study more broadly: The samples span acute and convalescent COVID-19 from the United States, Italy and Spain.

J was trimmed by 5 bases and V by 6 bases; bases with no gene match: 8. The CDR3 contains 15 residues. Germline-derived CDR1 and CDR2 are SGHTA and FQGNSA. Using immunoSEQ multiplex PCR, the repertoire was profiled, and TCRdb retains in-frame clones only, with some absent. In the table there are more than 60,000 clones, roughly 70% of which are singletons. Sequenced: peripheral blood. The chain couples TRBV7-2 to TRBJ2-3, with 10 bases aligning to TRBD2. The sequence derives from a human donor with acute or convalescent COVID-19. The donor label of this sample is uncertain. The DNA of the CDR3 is TGTGCCAGCAGTTTAACAAGGACTAGCGGAGATACGCAGTATTTT. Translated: CASSLTRTSGDTQYF.